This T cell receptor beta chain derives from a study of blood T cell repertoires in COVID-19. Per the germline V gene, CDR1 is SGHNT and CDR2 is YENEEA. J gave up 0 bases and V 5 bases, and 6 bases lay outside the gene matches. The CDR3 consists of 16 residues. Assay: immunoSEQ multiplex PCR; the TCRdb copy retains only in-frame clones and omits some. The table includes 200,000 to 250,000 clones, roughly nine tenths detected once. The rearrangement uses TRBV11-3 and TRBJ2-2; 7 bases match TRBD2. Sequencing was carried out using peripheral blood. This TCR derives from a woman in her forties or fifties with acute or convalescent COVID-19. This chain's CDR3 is CASSLYSGPNTGELFF. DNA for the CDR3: TGTGCCAGCAGCCTATATAGCGGGCCGAACACCGGGGAGCTGTTTTTT.